The rows below give T cell receptor beta chains drawn from one sample of a study of cytomegalovirus exposure and HLA in healthy donors. Data came from immunoSEQ multiplex PCR; TCRdb stores just in-frame clones and leaves some out. The sample records 90,000 to 130,000 clones, over 60% being singletons. Sequencing was carried out using PBMCs. The origin of the receptors is a woman aged 18-29 years in good health and CMV-seropositive. Both conserved end residues are trimmed from each CDR3. Only part of the rows carry a size: once, few, many, or a class if the clone is expanded.

TRBJ1-3 | . | TRBV30 | AYLVGVERNTIY
TRBJ1-4 | . | TRBV5-4 | ASSPGGGGATNEKLF
TRBJ2-1 | . | TRBV27 | ASSFRLAEISSYNEQF
TRBJ2-1 | . | TRBV6-5 | ASSYPGDEQF
TRBJ1-5 | few | TRBV7-9 | ASSTGSTVYSNQPQH
TRBJ2-7 | . | TRBV6-5 | ASRARGEQY
TRBJ2-7 | once | TRBV5-8 | ASSLPARVNYEQY
TRBJ2-7 | few | TRBV7-7 | ASSSEGHNEQY
. | . | TRBV20-1 | SARSDYEQY
TRBJ2-7 | . | TRBV19 | ASSPGLAGYEQY
TRBJ2-5 | . | TRBV5-1 | ASSRPQGVSQETQY
TRBJ2-1 | once | TRBV7-9 | ASSPPGGAGNEQF
TRBJ2-2 | . | TRBV27 | ASKPSESTGELF
TRBJ1-1 | few | TRBV6-5 | ASRSNTEAF
TRBJ2-7 | . | TRBV15 | ATSTDRVAYEQY
TRBJ2-7 | once | TRBV10-3 | AISEMAEAFEQY
TRBJ1-5 | . | TRBV19 | ASSNEEANQPQH
TRBJ1-3 | . | TRBV9 | ASSPQVLGSGNTIY
TRBJ2-7 | . | TRBV5-6 | ASRRTGRAYEQY
TRBJ2-3 | . | TRBV7-7 | ASSPPGVQDTQY
TRBJ2-3 | . | TRBV5-1 | ASSPLILAGDQY
TRBJ2-7 | few | TRBV5-1 | ASSLGQGAYEQY
TRBJ2-7 | . | TRBV7-3 | ASSLGGTGNNEQY
TRBJ1-5 | . | TRBV27 | ASSDMRTDYNQPQH
TRBJ2-7 | . | TRBV6-1 | ASSTSGSGYEQY
TRBJ2-5 | . | TRBV4-2 | ASSQVTGTSVETQY
TRBJ2-3 | . | TRBV7-2 | ASSLGQRRTDTQY
TRBJ2-5 | . | TRBV25-1 | ASSGTDRGQETQY
TRBJ2-7 | few | TRBV10-1 | ASSETAGQAYEQY
TRBJ2-1 | . | TRBV2 | ASSTLAHEQF
TRBJ2-5 | . | TRBV27 | ASSLAPQGTQY
TRBJ1-1 | few | TRBV19 | ASSPNRARNTEAF
TRBJ2-3 | . | TRBV9 | ASSLGTSGYTDTQY
TRBJ1-5 | few | TRBV9 | ASSPGVGASNQPQH
TRBJ2-6 | . | TRBV2 | ASSQQGTLSGANVLT
TRBJ1-1 | . | TRBV5-1 | AAPTIMNTEAF
TRBJ2-3 | few | TRBV10-3 | AISNQLFDRGTTDTQY
TRBJ1-5 | . | TRBV2 | ASSEWGVDRVRDQPQH
TRBJ2-1 | . | TRBV6-5 | ASSQIKDRNEQF
TRBJ1-2 | . | TRBV6-5 | ASSYEITTAFYGYT
TRBJ2-1 | . | TRBV7-3 | ASSRLAGAKYNEQF
TRBJ2-7 | . | TRBV28 | ASRVAGTLNTYEQY
TRBJ1-2 | once | TRBV4-1 | ASSQDPRRGLIYGYT
TRBJ2-3 | . | TRBV15 | ATSRDYRTDTDTQY
TRBJ2-2 | . | TRBV19 | ASSVDTNTGELF